Listed here is a single T cell receptor beta chain. What it binds is not known. This sample is part of a study of graft-versus-host responses after intestinal transplantation. Whole-study findings and limits: Peak GvH clone levels in circulation were associated with early post-transplant HvG declines.

The data were produced by immunoSEQ multiplex PCR, yet TCRdb's version contains in-frame clones alone and is incomplete. The sample gives 41,000 or so clones, around 96% of which show up once; 0.45% to 0.65% is in the top ten. V lost 0 bases to trimming and J lost 3 bases; unmatched junction nucleotides: 3. The V gene's germline CDR1 is SGHRS and CDR2 YFSETQ. CDR3 length: 14 residues. The sequencing used unstimulated CD8+ T cells sorted from spleen or lymph node cells, collected before transplant. The chain joins TRBV5-1 to TRBJ2-7, with TRBD1 identical over 7 bases. This TCR derives from a human donor who was the organ donor for an intestinal transplant. The CDR3 DNA follows: TGCGCCAGCAGCTTGGAGTCAGGGGGCTACGAGCAGTACTTC. This gives the protein CASSLESGGYEQYF. The whole variable domain, remainder taken from reference TRBV5-1 and TRBJ2-7, is KAGVTQTPRYLIKTRGQQVTLSCSPISGHRSVSWYQQTPGQGLQFLFEYFSETQRNKGNFPGRFSGRQFSNSRSEMNVSTLELGDSALYLCASSLESGGYEQYFGPGTRLTVT.